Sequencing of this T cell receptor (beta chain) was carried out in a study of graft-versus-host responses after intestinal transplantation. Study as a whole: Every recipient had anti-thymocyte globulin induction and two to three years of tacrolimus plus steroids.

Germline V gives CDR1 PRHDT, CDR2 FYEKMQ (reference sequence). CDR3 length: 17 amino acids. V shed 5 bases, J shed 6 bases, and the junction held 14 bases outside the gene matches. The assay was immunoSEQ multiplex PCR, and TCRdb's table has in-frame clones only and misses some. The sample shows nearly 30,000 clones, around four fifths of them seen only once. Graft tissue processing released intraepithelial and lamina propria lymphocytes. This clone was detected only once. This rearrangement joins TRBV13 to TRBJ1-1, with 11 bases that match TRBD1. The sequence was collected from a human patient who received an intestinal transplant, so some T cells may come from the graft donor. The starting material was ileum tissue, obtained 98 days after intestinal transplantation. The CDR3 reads CASSQADRGHWRAEAFF. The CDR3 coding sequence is TGTGCCAGCAGCCAAGCGGACAGGGGGCATTGGAGAGCTGAAGCTTTCTTT.